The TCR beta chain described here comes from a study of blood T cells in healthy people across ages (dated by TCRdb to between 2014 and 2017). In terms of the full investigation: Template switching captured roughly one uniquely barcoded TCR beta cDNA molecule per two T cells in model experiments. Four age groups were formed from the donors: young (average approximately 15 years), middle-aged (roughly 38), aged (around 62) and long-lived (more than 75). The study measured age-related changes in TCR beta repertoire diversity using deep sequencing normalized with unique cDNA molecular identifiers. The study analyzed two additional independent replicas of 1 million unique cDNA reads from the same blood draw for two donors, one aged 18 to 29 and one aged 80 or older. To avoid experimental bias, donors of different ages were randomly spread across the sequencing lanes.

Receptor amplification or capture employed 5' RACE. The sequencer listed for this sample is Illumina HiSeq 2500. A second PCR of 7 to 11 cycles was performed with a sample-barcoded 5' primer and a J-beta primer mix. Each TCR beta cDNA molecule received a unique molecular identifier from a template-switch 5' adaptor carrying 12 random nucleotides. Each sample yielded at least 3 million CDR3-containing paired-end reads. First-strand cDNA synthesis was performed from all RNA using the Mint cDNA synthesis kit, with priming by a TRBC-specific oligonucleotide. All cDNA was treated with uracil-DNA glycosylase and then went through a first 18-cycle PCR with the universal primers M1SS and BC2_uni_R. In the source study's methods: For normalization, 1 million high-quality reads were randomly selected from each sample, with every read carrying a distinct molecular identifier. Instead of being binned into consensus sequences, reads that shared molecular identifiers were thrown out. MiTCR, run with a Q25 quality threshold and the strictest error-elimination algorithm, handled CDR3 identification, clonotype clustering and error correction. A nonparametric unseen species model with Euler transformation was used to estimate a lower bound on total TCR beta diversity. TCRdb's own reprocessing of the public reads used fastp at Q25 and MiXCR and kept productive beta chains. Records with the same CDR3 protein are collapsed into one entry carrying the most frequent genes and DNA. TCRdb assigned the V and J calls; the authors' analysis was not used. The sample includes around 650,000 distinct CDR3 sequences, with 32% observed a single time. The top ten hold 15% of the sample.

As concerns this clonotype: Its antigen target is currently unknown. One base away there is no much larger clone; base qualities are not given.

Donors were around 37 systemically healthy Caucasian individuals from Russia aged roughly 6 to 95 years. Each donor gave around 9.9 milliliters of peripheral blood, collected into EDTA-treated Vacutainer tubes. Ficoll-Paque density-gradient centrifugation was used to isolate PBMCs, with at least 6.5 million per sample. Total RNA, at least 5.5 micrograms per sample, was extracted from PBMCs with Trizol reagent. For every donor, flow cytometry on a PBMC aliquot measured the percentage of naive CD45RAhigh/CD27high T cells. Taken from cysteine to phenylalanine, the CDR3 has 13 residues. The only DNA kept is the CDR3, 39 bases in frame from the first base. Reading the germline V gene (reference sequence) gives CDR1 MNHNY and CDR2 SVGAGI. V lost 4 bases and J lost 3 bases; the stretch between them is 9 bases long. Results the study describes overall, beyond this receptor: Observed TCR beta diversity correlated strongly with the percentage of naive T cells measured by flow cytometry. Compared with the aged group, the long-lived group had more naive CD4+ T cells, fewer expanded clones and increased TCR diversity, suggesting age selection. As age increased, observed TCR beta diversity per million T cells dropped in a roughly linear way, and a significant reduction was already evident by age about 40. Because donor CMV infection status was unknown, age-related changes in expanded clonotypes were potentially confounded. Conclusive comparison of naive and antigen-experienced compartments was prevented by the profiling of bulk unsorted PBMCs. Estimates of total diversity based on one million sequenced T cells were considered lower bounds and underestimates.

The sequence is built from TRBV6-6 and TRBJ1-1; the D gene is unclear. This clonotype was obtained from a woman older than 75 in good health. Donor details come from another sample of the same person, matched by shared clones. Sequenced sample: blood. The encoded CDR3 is CASSSRTDTEAFF. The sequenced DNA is TGTGCCAGCAGTTCCCGGACGGACACTGAAGCTTTCTTT.